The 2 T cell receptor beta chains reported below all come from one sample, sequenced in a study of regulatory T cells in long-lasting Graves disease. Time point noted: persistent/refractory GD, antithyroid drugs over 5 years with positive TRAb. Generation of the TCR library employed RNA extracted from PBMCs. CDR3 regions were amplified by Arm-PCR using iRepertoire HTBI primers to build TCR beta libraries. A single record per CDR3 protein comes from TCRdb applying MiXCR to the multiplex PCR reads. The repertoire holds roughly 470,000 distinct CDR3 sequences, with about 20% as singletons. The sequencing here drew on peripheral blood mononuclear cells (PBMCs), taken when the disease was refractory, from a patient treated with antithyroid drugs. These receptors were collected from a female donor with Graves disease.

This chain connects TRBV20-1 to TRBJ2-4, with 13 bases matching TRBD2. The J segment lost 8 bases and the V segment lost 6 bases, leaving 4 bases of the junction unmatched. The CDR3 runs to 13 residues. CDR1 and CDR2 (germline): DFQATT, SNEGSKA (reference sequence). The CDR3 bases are TGCAGTGCACCGGGACTAGCGGGATACATTCAGTACTTC. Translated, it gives CSAPGLAGYIQYF.

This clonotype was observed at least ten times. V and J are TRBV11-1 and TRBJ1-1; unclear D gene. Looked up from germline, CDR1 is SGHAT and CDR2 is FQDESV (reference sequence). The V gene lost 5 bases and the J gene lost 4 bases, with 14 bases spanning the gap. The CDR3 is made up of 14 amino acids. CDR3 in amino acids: CASSTPQRGTEAFF. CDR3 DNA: TGTGCCAGCAGCACACCGCAACGAGGCACTGAAGCTTTCTTT.